These 27 T cell receptor beta chains were sequenced from one sample in a study of T cells after yellow fever vaccination. Each CDR3 protein is one row after TCRdb ran MiXCR on the 5' RACE reads. In the table there are 280,000 or so distinct CDR3 sequences, approximately 10% of which are singletons. The source material was CD4+ T cells sorted from PBMCs, sampled 5 days after the yellow fever booster vaccination. The receptors were sampled from a man aged 18 to 30 who received the YFV17D yellow fever vaccine.

V gene TRBV23-1 combines with J gene TRBJ2-7; D gene uncertain. TRBV23-1 is an ORF; its function is uncertain. The CDR3 length is 11 residues. The germline V and J ends were trimmed by 5 bases and 2 bases, with 4 bases remaining between them. Written as DNA, the CDR3 is TGCGCCAGCAGTACGCCCTACGAGCAGTACGTC. Its protein product is CASSTPYEQYV.

This clonotype was counted only a few times. The chain recombines TRBV6-5 with TRBJ2-1, with D tentatively TRBD2 (7 bases). CDR1 and CDR2 (germline): MNHEY, SVGAGI. This CDR3 comprises 12 residues. Between the trimmed V and J ends, which lost 5 bases and 10 bases, there was a span of 12 bases. CDR3: CASSGGAWEQFF. The CDR3 DNA follows: TGTGCCAGCAGTGGGGGGGCATGGGAGCAGTTCTTC.

This clonotype was observed a handful of times. This sequence joins TRBV7-2 and TRBJ2-3, with 7 bases matching TRBD2. The junction had 17 bases not matched to a gene; V was cut back by 5 bases and J by 3 bases. The CDR3 totals 18 residues. CDR1 and CDR2 from the germline V gene are SGHTA and FQGNSA. In DNA, the CDR3 is TGTGCCAGCAGCCTACCCCCCGGGACTACCTTAGTTACAGATACGCAGTATTTT. Its translation is CASSLPPGTTLVTDTQYF.

This clonotype was detected only a few times. This sequence joins TRBV6-2 or TRBV6-3 and TRBJ2-2; TRBD2 is a possible D gene (6 bases). CDR1 and CDR2 (germline): MNHEY, SVGEGT. The germline V and J ends were trimmed by 11 bases and 0 bases, with 10 bases remaining between them. This CDR3 has 13 amino acids. CDR3 sequence: CAGGPANTGELFF. DNA for the CDR3: TGTGCCGGAGGGCCCGCGAACACCGGGGAGCTGTTTTTT.

The chain couples TRBV6-2 or TRBV6-3 to TRBJ1-5, with 8 positions matching TRBD1. CDR3 length equals 17 residues. The V gene's germline CDR1 is MNHEY and CDR2 SVGEGT. Trimming cost V 2 bases and J 4 bases; bases outside gene matches: 10. The DNA for the CDR3 is TGTGCCAGCAGTTACATGGAGACAGGGGTTGTGAATCAGCCCCAGCATTTT. Translation: CASSYMETGVVNQPQHF.

This clonotype was seen repeatedly, ten times or more. This chain uses TRBV6-1 with TRBJ2-1; a possible D gene is TRBD2 (5 bases). The V gene lost 5 bases and the J gene lost 10 bases, with 18 bases spanning the gap. This CDR3 has 14 residues. CDR1 is MNHNS and CDR2 is SASEGT in the germline V gene. The CDR3 region has the DNA TGTGCCAGCAGTTTTGGGCCCCGACCGGGAGAGCAGTTCTTC. It codes for CASSFGPRPGEQFF.

This clonotype came up a few times. V gene TRBV6-5 combines with J gene TRBJ2-7; 8 bases are a match to TRBD1. With 5 bases clipped from V and 3 bases from J, the junction kept 6 bases outside the gene matches. The germline gives CDR1 MNHEY, CDR2 SVGAGI. The CDR3 loop spans 14 amino acids. As DNA, the CDR3 is TGTGCCAGCAGTCGCGGACAGGGTCTCTACGAGCAGTACTTC. This translates into CASSRGQGLYEQYF.

V is TRBV6-2 or TRBV6-3 and J is TRBJ1-5; D might be TRBD1 (5 bases). The V gene lost 5 bases and the J gene lost 3 bases, with 8 bases spanning the gap. The CDR3 is 13 residues long. Germline V gene lookup returns CDR1 MNHEY and CDR2 SVGEGT. CDR3 in DNA: TGTGCCAGCAGTCGGGACTACAATCAGCCCCAGCATTTT. Translation gives CASSRDYNQPQHF.

This clonotype was recorded a few times. V and J are TRBV7-3 and TRBJ2-2; 7 bases line up with TRBD2. Germline V gene lookup returns CDR1 SGHTA and CDR2 FQGTGA. After removal of 5 bases from V and 5 bases from J, the junction contained 5 bases not matched to a gene. CDR3 length: 14 residues. DNA of the CDR3: TGTGCCAGCAGCGGGGGAGGGGAAACCGGGGAGCTGTTTTTT. It specifies CASSGGGETGELFF.

The sample holds a few counts of this clonotype. The chain recombines TRBV7-2 with TRBJ2-5; TRBD1 aligns across 9 bases. This CDR3 region has 17 residues. The germline gives CDR1 SGHTA, CDR2 FQGNSA. After removal of 3 bases from V and 1 base from J, the junction contained 9 bases not matched to a gene. CDR3 loop: CASSLGQGWAPQETQYF. DNA for the CDR3: TGTGCCAGCAGCTTGGGACAGGGCTGGGCCCCCCAAGAGACCCAGTACTTC.

This clonotype was counted between two and nine times. The gene calls are TRBV10-3 and TRBJ1-1; D may be TRBD1 (6 bases). CDR1 ENHRY and CDR2 SYGVKD come from the germline V gene. The germline V and J ends were trimmed by 5 bases and 8 bases, with 18 bases remaining between them. This CDR3 spans 14 amino acids. CDR3 loop: CAISLDRRGKEAFF. The CDR3 DNA reads as TGTGCCATCAGTCTGGACAGAAGAGGGAAAGAAGCTTTCTTT.

The chain employs TRBV4-3 and TRBJ2-5; 8 bases are shared with TRBD2. With V trimmed by 6 bases and J by 5 bases, 8 bases remained unmatched. Looked up from germline, CDR1 is LGHNA and CDR2 is YSLEER. The CDR3 consists of 14 residues. The CDR3 DNA sequence: TGCGCCAGCAGTCTAAGGGGCGGGGGGGAGACCCAGTACTTC. This codes for CASSLRGGGETQYF.

V usage is TRBV29-1 and J usage is TRBJ2-2, with TRBD2 matching over 11 bases. The CDR3 covers 15 residues. The germline gives CDR1 SQVTM, CDR2 ANQGSEA. V shed 7 bases and J 0 bases; nucleotides not matched to a gene: 4. The CDR3 protein is CSAIAGGSNTGELFF. The CDR3 DNA sequence: TGCAGCGCCATAGCGGGGGGGTCGAACACCGGGGAGCTGTTTTTT.

This clonotype was observed at least ten times. The chain couples TRBV9 to TRBJ2-3; no clear D gene. CDR1 is SGDLS and CDR2 is YYNGEE in the germline V gene. The V gene lost 0 bases and the J gene lost 6 bases, with 2 bases spanning the gap. The CDR3 covers 11 residues. CDR3 sequence reads: CASSVGDTQYF. CDR3 DNA: TGTGCCAGCAGCGTAGGCGATACGCAGTATTTT.

This clonotype was detected a few times. One end of the junction does not line up with germline, which may come from a read error. The V and J genes are TRBV5-1 and TRBJ1-5; D is possibly TRBD1 (5 bases). Germline CDR1 SGHRS, CDR2 YFSETQ. The CDR3 contains 17 residues. The CDR3 DNA is TGCGCCAGCAGCTTGGGGCCCCGGGGCTCTAGCGATCAGCCCCAGCATTTT. This sequence encodes CASSLGPRGSSDQPQHF.

The V and J genes are TRBV20-1 and TRBJ1-5; D is perhaps TRBD1 (6 bases). Germline loops: CDR1 DFQATT, CDR2 SNEGSKA (reference sequence). The V gene lost 5 bases and the J gene lost 7 bases, with 21 bases spanning the gap. The length of the CDR3 is 15 residues. The CDR3 sequence: CSALAEGRGGQPQHF. The CDR3 DNA follows: TGCAGTGCTCTAGCGGAGGGCAGGGGTGGACAGCCCCAGCATTTT.

This clonotype turned up a few times. The chain combines TRBV5-1 with TRBJ2-5, with 12 bases fitting TRBD2. The V gene end was trimmed by 4 bases and the J gene end by 6 bases; junction bases not matched to a gene: 13. Germline CDR1 and CDR2: SGHRS and YFSETQ. The CDR3 has 17 residues. The CDR3 reads CASSLNPASGGGKTQYF. The CDR3 DNA follows: TGCGCCAGCAGCCTAAATCCGGCTAGCGGGGGGGGAAAGACCCAGTACTTC.

This clonotype was counted a few times. CDR3 sequence: CASSSTGSGTSEQYF. In DNA form, the CDR3 reads TGTGCCAGCAGCTCAACAGGGAGTGGAACTAGCGAGCAGTACTTC. This rearrangement joins TRBV7-2 to TRBJ2-7, with a possible D match to TRBD1 (6 bases). CDR1 is SGHTA, CDR2 FQGNSA, per germline. CDR3 length: 15 residues. Trimming removed 4 bases at V and 6 bases at J, with 19 bases between.

Only a few counts were recorded for this clonotype. The gene calls are TRBV7-2 and TRBJ1-5; D is undetermined. The CDR3 is 15 residues long. Looked up from germline, CDR1 is SGHTA and CDR2 is FQGNSA. Trimming left V 6 bases short and J 6 bases short, with 18 bases between. CDR3 DNA: TGTGCCAGCAGTTCGACCCCTGGGGTCTTTCAGCCCCAGCATTTT. Its translation: CASSSTPGVFQPQHF.

This clonotype was picked up a small number of times. The V gene is TRBV19, the J gene TRBJ1-5; the match to TRBD1 covers 7 bases. Germline values: CDR1 LNHDA, CDR2 SQIVND (reference sequence). The CDR3 has 15 amino acids. The J segment lost 6 bases and the V segment lost 4 bases, leaving 9 bases of the junction unmatched. CDR3 sequence reads: CASSRTQGVRQPQHF. As DNA, the CDR3 is TGTGCCAGTAGTAGAACTCAGGGGGTCCGTCAGCCCCAGCATTTT.

This clonotype was detected a few times. The J gene is TRBJ1-1, the V gene TRBV10-3; D remains ambiguous. This CDR3 has 12 amino acids. V was pared by 3 bases and J by 8 bases, with 10 bases between. From germline, CDR1 is ENHRY and CDR2 SYGVKD. Here the CDR3 reads CAISERGSEAFF. The CDR3 nucleotides read TGTGCCATCAGTGAACGCGGATCAGAAGCTTTCTTT.

This clonotype has a handful of counts. This rearrangement joins TRBV29-1 to TRBJ2-5; D might be TRBD1 (6 bases). Trimming left V 6 bases short and J 1 base short, with 9 bases between. The CDR3 spans 12 residues. Germline assignment: CDR1 SQVTM and CDR2 ANQGSEA. DNA for the CDR3: TGCAGCGTCTACAGGGTCCAAGAGACCCAGTACTTC. Its protein product is CSVYRVQETQYF.

This clonotype was recorded at least ten times. This rearrangement joins TRBV6-5 to TRBJ2-3, with D perhaps TRBD1 (5 bases). The V gene's germline CDR1 is MNHEY and CDR2 SVGAGI. Trimming took 5 bases from V and 0 from J, leaving 12 bases between them. The CDR3 sequence is 15 residues long. This CDR3 is CASSRQRFSTDTQYF. The CDR3 bases are TGTGCCAGCAGTCGACAGAGATTTAGCACAGATACGCAGTATTTT.

The chain links TRBV12-3 or TRBV12-4 to TRBJ2-1; TRBD2 agrees at 8 bases. Trimming took 6 bases from V and 0 from J; bases not matched to a gene: 19. The CDR3 is 20 residues long. DNA of the CDR3: TGTGCCAGCAGCCTACCCCGTAGCGGGGTCCGGAGAAGCTCCTACAATGAGCAGTTCTTC. Translation: CASSLPRSGVRRSSYNEQFF.

This clonotype was counted only a few times. V and J are TRBV20-1 and TRBJ2-3; 13 bases fit TRBD2. The germline V gene encodes CDR1 DFQATT and CDR2 SNEGSKA (reference sequence). This CDR3 region has 15 residues. Trimming at V came to 6 bases and at J to 5 bases, leaving 8 bases not matched to a gene. Here the CDR3 reads CSANRLAGGEDTQYF. The CDR3 DNA follows: TGCAGTGCCAACCGACTAGCGGGGGGCGAAGATACGCAGTATTTT.

This clonotype occurred many times. The V and J genes are TRBV28 and TRBJ2-4; 12 bases agree with TRBD2. CDR1 and CDR2 (germline): MDHEN, SYDVKM. V gave up 5 bases and J gave up 6 bases; unmatched junction bases: 8. This CDR3 is built from 16 residues. CDR3 in amino acids: CASSTTSGGPLNIQYF. The CDR3, as DNA: TGTGCCAGCAGTACGACTAGCGGGGGCCCCCTAAACATTCAGTACTTC.

This clonotype was seen ten or more times. V is TRBV5-6 and J is TRBJ2-3; D not certain. V gave up 0 bases and J gave up 6 bases, with 8 bases separating them. This CDR3 has 13 amino acids. CDR1 is SGHDT and CDR2 is YYEEEE in the germline V gene. The CDR3 reads CASSLATMDTQYF. The CDR3 bases are TGTGCCAGCAGCTTGGCCACTATGGATACGCAGTATTTT.